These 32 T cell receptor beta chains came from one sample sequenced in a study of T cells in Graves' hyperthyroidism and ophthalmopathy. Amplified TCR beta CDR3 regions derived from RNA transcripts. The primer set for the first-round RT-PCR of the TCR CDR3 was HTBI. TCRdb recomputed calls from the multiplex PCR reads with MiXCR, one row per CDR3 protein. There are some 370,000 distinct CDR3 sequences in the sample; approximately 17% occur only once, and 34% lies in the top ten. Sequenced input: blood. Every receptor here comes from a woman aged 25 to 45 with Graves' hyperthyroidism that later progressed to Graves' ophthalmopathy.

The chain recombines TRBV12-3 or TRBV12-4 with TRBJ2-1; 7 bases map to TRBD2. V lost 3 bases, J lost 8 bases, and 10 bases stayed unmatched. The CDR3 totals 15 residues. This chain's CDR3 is CASSLSGMYLDEQFF. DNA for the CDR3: TGTGCCAGCAGTTTGAGCGGGATGTATTTGGATGAGCAGTTCTTC.

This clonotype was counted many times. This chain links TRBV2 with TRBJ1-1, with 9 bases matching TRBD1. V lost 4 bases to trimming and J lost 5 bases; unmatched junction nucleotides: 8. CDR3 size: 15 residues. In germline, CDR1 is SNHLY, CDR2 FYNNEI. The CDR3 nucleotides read TGTGCCAGCAGTGCTCCGGGGACAGGGCAAACTGAAGCTTTCTTT. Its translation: CASSAPGTGQTEAFF. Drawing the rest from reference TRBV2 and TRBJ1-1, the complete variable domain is EPEVTQTPSHQVTQMGQEVILRCVPISNHLYFYWYRQILGQKVEFLVSFYNNEISEKSEIFDDQFSVERPDGSNFTLKIRSTKLEDSAMYFCASSAPGTGQTEAFFGQGTRLTVV.

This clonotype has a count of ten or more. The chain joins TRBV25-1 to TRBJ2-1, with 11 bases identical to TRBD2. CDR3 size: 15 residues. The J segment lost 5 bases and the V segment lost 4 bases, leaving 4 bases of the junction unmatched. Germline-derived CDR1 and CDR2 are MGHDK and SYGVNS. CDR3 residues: CASSVSGGANNEQFF. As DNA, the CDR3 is TGTGCCAGCAGTGTTAGCGGGGGGGCAAACAATGAGCAGTTCTTC.

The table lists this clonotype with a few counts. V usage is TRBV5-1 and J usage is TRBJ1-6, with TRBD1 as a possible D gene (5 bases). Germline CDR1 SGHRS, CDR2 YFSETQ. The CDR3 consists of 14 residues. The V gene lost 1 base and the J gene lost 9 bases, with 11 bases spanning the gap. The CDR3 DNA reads TGCGCCAGCAGCTTGACTACAGGTCTTTCACCCCTCCACTTT. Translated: CASSLTTGLSPLHF.

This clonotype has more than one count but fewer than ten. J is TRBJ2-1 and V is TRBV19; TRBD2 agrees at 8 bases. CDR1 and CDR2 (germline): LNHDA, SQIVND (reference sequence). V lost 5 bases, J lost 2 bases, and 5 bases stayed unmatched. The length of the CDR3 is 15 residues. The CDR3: CASSDSGITYNEQFF. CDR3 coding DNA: TGTGCCAGTAGTGATAGCGGGATAACCTACAATGAGCAGTTCTTC.

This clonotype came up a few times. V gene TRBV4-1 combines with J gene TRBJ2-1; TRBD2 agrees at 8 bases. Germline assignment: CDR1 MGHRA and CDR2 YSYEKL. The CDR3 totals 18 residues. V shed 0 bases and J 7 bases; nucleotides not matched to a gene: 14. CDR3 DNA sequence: TGCGCCAGCAGCCAAGATCCTCCCGCTGCGGGAGGCGGTAATGAGCAGTTCTTC. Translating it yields CASSQDPPAAGGGNEQFF.

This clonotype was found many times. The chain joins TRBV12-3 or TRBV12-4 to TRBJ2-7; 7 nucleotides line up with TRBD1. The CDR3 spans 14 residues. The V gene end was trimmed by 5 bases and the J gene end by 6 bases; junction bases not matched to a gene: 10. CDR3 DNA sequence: TGTGCCAGCAGTGCAGACAGGGCGAGCGGCGAGCAGTACTTC. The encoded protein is CASSADRASGEQYF.

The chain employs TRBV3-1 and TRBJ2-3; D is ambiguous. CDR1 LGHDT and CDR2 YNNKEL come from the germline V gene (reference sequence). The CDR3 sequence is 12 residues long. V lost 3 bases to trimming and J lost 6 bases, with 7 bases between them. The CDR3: CASSQSRDTQYF. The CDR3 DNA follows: TGTGCCAGCAGCCAGAGTCGGGATACGCAGTATTTT.

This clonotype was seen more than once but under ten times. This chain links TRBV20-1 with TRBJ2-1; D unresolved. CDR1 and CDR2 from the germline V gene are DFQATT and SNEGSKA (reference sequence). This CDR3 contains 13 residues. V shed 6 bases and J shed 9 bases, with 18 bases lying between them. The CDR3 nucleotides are TGCAGTGCCCATCCCTCTAGTTGGGGTGAGCAGTTCTTC. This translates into CSAHPSSWGEQFF.

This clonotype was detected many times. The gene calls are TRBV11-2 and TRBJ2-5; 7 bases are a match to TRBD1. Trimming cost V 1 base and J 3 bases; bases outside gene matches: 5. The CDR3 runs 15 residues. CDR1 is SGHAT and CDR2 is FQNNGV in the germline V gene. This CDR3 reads CASSLVGQTKETQYF. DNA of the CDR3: TGTGCCAGCAGCTTAGTGGGACAGACGAAAGAGACCCAGTACTTC.

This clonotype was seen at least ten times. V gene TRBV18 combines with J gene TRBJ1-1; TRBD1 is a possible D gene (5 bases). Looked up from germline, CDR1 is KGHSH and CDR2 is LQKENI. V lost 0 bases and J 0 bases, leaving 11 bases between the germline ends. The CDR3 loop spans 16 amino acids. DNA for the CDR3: TGTGCCAGCTCACCACCTCTACAGGCGTTGAACACTGAAGCTTTCTTT. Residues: CASSPPLQALNTEAFF.

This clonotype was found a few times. The DNA for the CDR3 is TGCAGCGTCGGGACAGGGGTCAGCACTGAAGCTTTCTTT. Residues: CSVGTGVSTEAFF. This chain joins TRBV29-1 and TRBJ1-1, with 10 bases fitting TRBD1. CDR1 SQVTM and CDR2 ANQGSEA come from the germline V gene. CDR3 length: 13 residues. The J segment lost 4 bases and the V segment lost 6 bases, leaving 5 bases of the junction unmatched.

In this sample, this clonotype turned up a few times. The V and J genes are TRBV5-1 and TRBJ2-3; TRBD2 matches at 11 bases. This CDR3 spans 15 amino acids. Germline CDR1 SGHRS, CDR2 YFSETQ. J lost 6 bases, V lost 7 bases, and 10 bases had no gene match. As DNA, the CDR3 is TGCGCCAGCTACCTTAGCGGGGGGGAGTTGGATACGCAGTATTTT. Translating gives CASYLSGGELDTQYF. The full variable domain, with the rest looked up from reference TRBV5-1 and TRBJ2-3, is KAGVTQTPRYLIKTRGQQVTLSCSPISGHRSVSWYQQTPGQGLQFLFEYFSETQRNKGNFPGRFSGRQFSNSRSEMNVSTLELGDSALYLCASYLSGGELDTQYFGPGTRLTVL.

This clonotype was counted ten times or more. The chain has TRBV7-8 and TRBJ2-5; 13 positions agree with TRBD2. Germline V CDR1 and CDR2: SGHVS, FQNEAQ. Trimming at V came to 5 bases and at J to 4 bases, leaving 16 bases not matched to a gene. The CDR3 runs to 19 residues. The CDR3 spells CASSLRTSGRGITGETQYF. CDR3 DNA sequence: TGTGCCAGCAGCCTGCGGACTAGCGGGAGAGGGATTACGGGAGAGACCCAGTACTTC.

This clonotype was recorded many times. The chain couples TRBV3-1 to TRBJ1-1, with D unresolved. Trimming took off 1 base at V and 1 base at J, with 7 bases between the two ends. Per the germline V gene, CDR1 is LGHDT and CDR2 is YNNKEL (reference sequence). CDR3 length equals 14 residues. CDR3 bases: TGTGCCAGCAGCCAAGTTTTCGGGAACACTGAAGCTTTCTTT. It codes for CASSQVFGNTEAFF.

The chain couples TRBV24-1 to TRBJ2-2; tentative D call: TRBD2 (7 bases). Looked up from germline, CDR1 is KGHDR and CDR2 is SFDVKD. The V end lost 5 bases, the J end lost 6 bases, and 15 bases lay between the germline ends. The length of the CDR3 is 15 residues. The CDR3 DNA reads TGTGCCACCAGTGGCGGGGGCAGGGTCGCCGGGGAGCTGTTTTTT. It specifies CATSGGGRVAGELFF.

CDR3 amino acids: CASGMGNTEAFF. The CDR3 bases are TGTGCCAGCGGGATGGGGAACACTGAAGCTTTCTTT. The chain recombines TRBV3-1 with TRBJ1-1, with D uncertain. This CDR3 has 12 residues. The germline V gene has CDR1 LGHDT and CDR2 YNNKEL (reference sequence). V was trimmed by 8 bases and J by 1 base, leaving 8 bases between them. The whole variable domain, remainder taken from reference TRBV3-1 and TRBJ1-1, is DTAVSQTPKYLVTQMGNDKSIKCEQNLGHDTMYWYKQDSKKFLKIMFSYNNKELIINETVPNRFSPKSPDKAHLNLHINSLELGDSAVYFCASGMGNTEAFFGQGTRLTVV.

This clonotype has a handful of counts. The CDR3 region is CASSDNQGHIQYF. The CDR3 nucleotides read TGTGCCAGCAGTGATAACCAGGGACACATTCAGTACTTC. The rearrangement links TRBV6-1 to TRBJ2-4; D assignment may be TRBD1 or TRBD2 (5 bases each). V dropped 3 bases and J dropped 8 bases, with 11 bases sitting between them. This CDR3 comprises 13 residues. Germline assignment: CDR1 MNHNS and CDR2 SASEGT.

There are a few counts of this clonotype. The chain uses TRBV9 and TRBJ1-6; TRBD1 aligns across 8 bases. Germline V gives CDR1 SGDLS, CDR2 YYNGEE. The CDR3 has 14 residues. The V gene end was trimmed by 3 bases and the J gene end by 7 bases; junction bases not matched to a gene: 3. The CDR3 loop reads CASSARQGNSPLHF. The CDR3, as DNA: TGTGCCAGCAGCGCTCGACAGGGGAATTCACCCCTCCACTTT.

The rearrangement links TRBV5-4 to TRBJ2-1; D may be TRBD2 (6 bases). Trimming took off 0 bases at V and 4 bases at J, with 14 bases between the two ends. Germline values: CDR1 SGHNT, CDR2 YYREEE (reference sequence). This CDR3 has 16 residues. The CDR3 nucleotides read TGTGCCAGCAGCTTGGAGCCGGGACTGGCTTACAATGAGCAGTTCTTC. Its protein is CASSLEPGLAYNEQFF.

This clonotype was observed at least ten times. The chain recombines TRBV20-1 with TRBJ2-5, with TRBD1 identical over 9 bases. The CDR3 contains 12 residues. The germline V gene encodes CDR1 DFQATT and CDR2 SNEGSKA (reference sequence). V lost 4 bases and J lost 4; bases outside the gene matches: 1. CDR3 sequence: CSAKTGGETQYF. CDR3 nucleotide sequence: TGCAGTGCTAAGACAGGGGGAGAGACCCAGTACTTC.

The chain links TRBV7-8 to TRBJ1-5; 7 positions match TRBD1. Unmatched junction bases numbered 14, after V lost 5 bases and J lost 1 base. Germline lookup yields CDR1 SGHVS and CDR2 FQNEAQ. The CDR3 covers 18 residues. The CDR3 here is CASSGTEGGAGSNQPQHF. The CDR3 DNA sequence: TGTGCCAGCAGCGGGACTGAAGGGGGCGCCGGAAGCAATCAGCCCCAGCATTTT.

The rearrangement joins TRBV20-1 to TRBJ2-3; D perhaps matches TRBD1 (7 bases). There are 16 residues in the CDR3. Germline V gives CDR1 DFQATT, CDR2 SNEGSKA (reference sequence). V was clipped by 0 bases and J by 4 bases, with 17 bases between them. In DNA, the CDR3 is TGCAGTGCTAGAGATTGGGTCAGGGGGGTCTCAGATACGCAGTATTTT. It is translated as CSARDWVRGVSDTQYF.

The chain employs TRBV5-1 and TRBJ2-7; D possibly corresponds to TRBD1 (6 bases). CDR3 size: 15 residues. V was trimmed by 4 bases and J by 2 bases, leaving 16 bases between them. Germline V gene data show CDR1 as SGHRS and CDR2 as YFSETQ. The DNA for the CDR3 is TGCGCCAGCAGCCAAAGACAGGTACCGCCCTACGAGCAGTACTTC. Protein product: CASSQRQVPPYEQYF.

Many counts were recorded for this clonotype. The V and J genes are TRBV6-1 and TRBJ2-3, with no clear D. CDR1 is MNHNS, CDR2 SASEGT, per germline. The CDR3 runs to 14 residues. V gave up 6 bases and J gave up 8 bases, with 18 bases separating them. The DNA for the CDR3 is TGTGCCAGCAGCCTTACACTTCTCTCCGGTACGCAGTATTTT. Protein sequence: CASSLTLLSGTQYF.

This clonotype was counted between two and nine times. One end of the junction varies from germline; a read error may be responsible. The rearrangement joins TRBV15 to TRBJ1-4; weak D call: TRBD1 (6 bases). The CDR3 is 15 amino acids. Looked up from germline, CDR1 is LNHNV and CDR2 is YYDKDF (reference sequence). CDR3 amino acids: CATSAAGTTNEKLVF. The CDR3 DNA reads TGTGCCACCAGCGCTGCCGGGACAACTAATGAAAAACTGGTTTTT.

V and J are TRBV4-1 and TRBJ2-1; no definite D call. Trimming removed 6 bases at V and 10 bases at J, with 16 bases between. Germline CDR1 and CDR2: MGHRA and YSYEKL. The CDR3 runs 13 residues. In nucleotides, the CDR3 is TGCGCCAGCAGTCCAAAAGTAGTAGGCGAGCAGTTCTTC. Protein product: CASSPKVVGEQFF.

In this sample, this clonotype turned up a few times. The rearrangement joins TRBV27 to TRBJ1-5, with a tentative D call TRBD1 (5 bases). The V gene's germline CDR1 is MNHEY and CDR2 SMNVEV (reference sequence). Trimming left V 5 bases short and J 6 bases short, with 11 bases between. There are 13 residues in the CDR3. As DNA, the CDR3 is TGTGCCAGCAGTGCTCGGGGGGGTCAGCCCCAGCATTTT. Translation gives CASSARGGQPQHF.

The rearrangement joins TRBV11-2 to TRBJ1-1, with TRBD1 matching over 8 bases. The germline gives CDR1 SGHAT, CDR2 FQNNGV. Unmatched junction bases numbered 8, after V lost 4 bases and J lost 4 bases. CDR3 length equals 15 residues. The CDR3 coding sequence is TGTGCCAGCAGCTCCCGACAGGGGTTCATCACTGAAGCTTTCTTT. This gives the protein CASSSRQGFITEAFF. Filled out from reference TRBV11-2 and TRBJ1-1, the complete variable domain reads EAGVAQSPRYKIIEKRQSVAFWCNPISGHATLYWYQQILGQGPKLLIQFQNNGVVDDSQLPKDRFSAERLKGVDSTLKIQPAKLEDSAVYLCASSSRQGFITEAFFGQGTRLTVV.

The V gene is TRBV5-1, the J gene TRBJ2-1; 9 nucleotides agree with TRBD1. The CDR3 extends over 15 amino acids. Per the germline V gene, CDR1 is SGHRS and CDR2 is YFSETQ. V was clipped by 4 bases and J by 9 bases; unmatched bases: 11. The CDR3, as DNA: TGCGCCAGCAGCCCGGACAGGGGCCGCCAAGCTGAGCAGTTCTTC. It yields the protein CASSPDRGRQAEQFF.

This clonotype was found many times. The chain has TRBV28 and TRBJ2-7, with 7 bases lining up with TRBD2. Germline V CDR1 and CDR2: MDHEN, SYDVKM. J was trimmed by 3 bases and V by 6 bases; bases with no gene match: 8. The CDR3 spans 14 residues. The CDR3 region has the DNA TGTGCCAGCAGCCTAGAGCGGGGAATCTACGAGCAGTACTTC. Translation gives CASSLERGIYEQYF.

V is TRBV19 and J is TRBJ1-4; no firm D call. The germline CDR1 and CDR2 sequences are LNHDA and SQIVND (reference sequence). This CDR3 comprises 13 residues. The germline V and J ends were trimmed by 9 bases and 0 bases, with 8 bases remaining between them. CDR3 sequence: CASKKATNEKLFF. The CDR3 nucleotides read TGTGCCAGCAAGAAAGCAACTAATGAAAAACTGTTTTTT. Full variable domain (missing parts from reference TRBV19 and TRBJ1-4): DGGITQSPKYLFRKEGQNVTLSCEQNLNHDAMYWYRQDPGQGLRLIYYSQIVNDFQKGDIAEGYSVSREKKESFPLTVTSAQKNPTAFYLCASKKATNEKLFFGSGTQLSVL.